A single T cell receptor (beta chain) is shown here with its context. Which antigen it targets is not known. No per-base quality is available; no much larger clone lies one base away. The sample is drawn from a study of CD8 T cells in Susac syndrome (dated by TCRdb to 2018 to 2020). Looking at the study overall: The study used repertoire sequencing to test whether antigen drove CD8+ T cell activation and differentiation in Susac syndrome.

The full study reports these points: The number of individuals in the TCR sequencing and HLA analysis was acknowledged as relatively small.

RNA was extracted using the RNeasy kit, and about 0.45 to 1 microgram was reverse transcribed with random hexamers. TCR beta CDR3 regions were amplified with the immunoSEQ multiplex PCR assay covering 54 Vbeta and 13 Jbeta segments. To correct PCR amplification bias, a synthetic template baseline was used for both primer optimization and computational correction. Under the source paper's analysis protocol: Reads were annotated to V, D and J genes per IMGT and analyzed with immunoSEQ Analyzer, keeping only productive sequences. To calculate clonality, Shannon entropy was normalized by log2 of the number of productive unique sequences and then subtracted from one. Public and private clones were assessed among the 100 most prevalent clones of each patient and control. Clones were defined as Susac-specific if absent from the healthy and MS cohorts, from some 1,000 published viral clones and from other ImmuneACCESS disease sequences. The public reads were reprocessed in TCRdb via fastp at Q25 and MiXCR, keeping in-frame beta chains. Here each entry gathers all rows of one CDR3 protein and keeps the most common genes and DNA. It is TCRdb's table, rather than the study itself, that gives the V and J calls and clone size. This sample gives under 200,000 distinct CDR3 sequences in total; 95% of them show up just once. The ten largest clones represent approximately 0.1% of the sample.

Peripheral blood CD8+ and CD4+ T cells from healthy donors, Susac syndrome patients and multiple sclerosis patients were profiled using high-throughput TCR beta sequencing. The healthy donors served as controls matched for age and sex. CD8+ TEMRA cells were enriched by FACS, while bulk CD8+ and CD4+ T cells were purified by magnetic negative isolation. Blood was collected in EDTA tubes and processed within 24 hours, with PBMCs isolated through density gradient centrifugation. PBMCs intended for TCR sequencing were frozen in liquid nitrogen and were later thawed in a 37 degrees C water bath. Purity of sorted or isolated CD4+, CD8+ and CD8+ TEMRA cells was at least 90%. V is shortened by 8 bases, J by 5 bases, and the region joining them spans 12 bases. Reading from cysteine to phenylalanine, the CDR3 counts 12 amino acids. The only DNA kept is the CDR3, 36 bases in frame from the first base. Based on the germline V gene (reference sequence), the CDR1 and CDR2 sequences are DFQATT and SNEGSKA.

The V and J segments used are TRBV20-1 and TRBJ2-2; the D gene cannot be resolved reliably. The source is a human donor in good health. Sequenced material: CD4+ T cells from PBMCs. CDR3 sequence: CSTAIGTGELFF. The DNA sequence is given as TGCAGTACGGCCATAGGGACCGGGGAGCTGTTTTTT.